The subject of this entry is one T cell receptor (beta chain). What it binds is not known. Sorting selected naive CD8 T cells with a CD8+CD4-CCR7+CD45RA+ phenotype. TCRdb processed the PCR reads anew with MiXCR; each CDR3 protein has one entry. Of fewer than 350,000 distinct CDR3 sequences listed, 20% to 25% were seen once; the top ten hold approximately 0.85%. The data are from a study of molecular identifiers for immune sequencing clone quantification. Study-level findings and limits: Researchers reportedly could pick up spiked Jurkat TCR RNA from one cell mixed into some 1 million naive cells.

The length of the CDR3 is 14 residues. V lost 2 bases and J lost 1, with 5 bases in between. Germline lookup yields CDR1 MNHEY and CDR2 SVGEGT. The TCR originated in a human donor in good health. Some libraries in this study had Jurkat cell RNA spiked in. The chain links TRBV6-2 or TRBV6-3 to TRBJ2-2; D gene unclear. Sequencing was carried out using naive CD8+ T cells from blood, with Jurkat cell RNA spiked in. Sample subset: FACS-sorted CD8+CD4-CCR7+CD45RA+ naive T cells. The CDR3 reads CASSYRENTGELFF. CDR3 sequence (DNA): TGTGCCAGCAGTTACCGTGAGAACACCGGGGAGCTGTTTTTT.